This T cell receptor beta chain was obtained from a study of OX40 agonist ivuxolimab in advanced cancers. CDR1 is SGHTA, CDR2 FQGNSA, per germline. The CDR3 extends over 13 amino acids. Trimming stripped 3 bases from V and 8 bases from J, with 11 bases between. The table came from immunoSEQ multiplex PCR; TCRdb's copy has only in-frame clones and leaves some out. The data contain tens of thousands of clones, 81% of them singletons. The origin of this receptor is an adult with an advanced solid tumor such as melanoma, head and neck, liver or kidney cancer. The J gene is TRBJ2-1, the V gene TRBV7-2, with D possibly matching TRBD2 (6 bases). Sequenced material: CD4+ or CD8+ T cells sorted from blood, taken in a trial of the OX40 agonist ivuxolimab. The CDR3, as DNA: TGTGCCAGCAGCTTTTTACCGGGGGATGAGCAGTTCTTC. Its translation: CASSFLPGDEQFF.